This is a list of T cell receptor beta chains from one sample in a study of blood T cells in healthy people across ages. MiXCR, run by TCRdb on the 5' RACE reads, gives a single entry per CDR3 protein. The sample has around 1.7 million distinct CDR3 sequences, roughly 30% seen once. The source material was blood. These receptors were collected from a woman aged 25 to 45 in good health. The CDR3 runs from the conserved cysteine through the conserved F or W. A D gene is named only where the DNA matches it firmly.

V	J	D	CDR3
TRBV5-1	TRBJ2-6	NA	CASSTGQSGANVLTF
TRBV28	TRBJ2-7	TRBD2	CATRGVYEQYF
TRBV7-9	TRBJ2-7	TRBD1	CASSPGTGVLYEQYF
TRBV12-3/TRBV12-4	TRBJ2-4	NA	CASSLARTTGAKNIQYF
TRBV6-2/TRBV6-3	TRBJ2-5	TRBD2	CASSDGLAQETQYF
TRBV20-1	TRBJ2-7	TRBD2	CSARVGTSGKEEQYF
TRBV2	TRBJ2-1	NA	CATRAPANERFF
TRBV12-3/TRBV12-4	TRBJ2-2	NA	CASSRGQNTGELFF
TRBV4-3	TRBJ1-2	NA	CASSPDDPGGVSNYGHTF
TRBV4-1	TRBJ2-3	NA	CASSQFRLATSTDTQYF
TRBV28	TRBJ2-5	NA	CASRRDLAETQYF
TRBV7-2	TRBJ1-3	NA	CASSTGQRNTIYF
TRBV29-1	TRBJ2-3	TRBD2	CSVEGKTSVDTQYF
TRBV29-1	TRBJ2-3	TRBD2	CSPGLADSDTQYF